This TCR beta chain was captured in a study of blood T cells in healthy people across ages. Whole-study results and caveats: Naive and antigen-experienced cells were not separated, limiting conclusive comparison.

This clonotype was counted a few times. Its antigen is unidentified. Primers used in a second PCR of about 6 to 11 cycles were a sample-barcoded 5' primer and a J-beta primer mix. The yield of each sample was at least 2.5 million CDR3-containing paired-end reads. TCRdb re-derived calls from the 5' RACE reads in MiXCR, one entry per CDR3 protein. The repertoire consists of more than 1,400,000 distinct CDR3 sequences, with about 43% occurring once and the leading ten covering roughly 8.2%. The CDR3 runs to 11 residues. The germline V gene encodes CDR1 MNHNY and CDR2 SVGAGI (reference sequence). Trimming cost V 6 bases and J 4 bases, with 6 bases left between them. Aged about 6 to 95, donors were systemically healthy Caucasians from Russia.

Specimen: blood. V gene TRBV6-6 combines with J gene TRBJ1-1, with D tentatively TRBD1 (6 bases). This clonotype was obtained from a woman under 30 in good health. CDR3 loop: CASRGATEAFF. CDR3 bases: TGTGCCAGCAGGGGGGCCACTGAAGCTTTCTTT.